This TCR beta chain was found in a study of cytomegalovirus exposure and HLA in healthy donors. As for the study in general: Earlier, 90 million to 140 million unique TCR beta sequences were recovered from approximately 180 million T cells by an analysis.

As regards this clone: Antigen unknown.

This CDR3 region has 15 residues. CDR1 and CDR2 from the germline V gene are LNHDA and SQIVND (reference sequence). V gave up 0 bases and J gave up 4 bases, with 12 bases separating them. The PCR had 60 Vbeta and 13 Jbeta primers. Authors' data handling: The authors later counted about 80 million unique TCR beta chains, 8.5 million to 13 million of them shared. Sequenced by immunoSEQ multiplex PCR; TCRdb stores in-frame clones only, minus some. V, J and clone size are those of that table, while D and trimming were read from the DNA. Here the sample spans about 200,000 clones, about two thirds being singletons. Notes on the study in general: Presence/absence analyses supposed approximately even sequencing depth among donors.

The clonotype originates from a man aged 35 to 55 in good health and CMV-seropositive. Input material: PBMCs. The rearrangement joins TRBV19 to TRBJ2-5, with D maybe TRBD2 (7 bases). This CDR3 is CASSIDGGQGETQYF. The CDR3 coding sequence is TGTGCCAGTAGTATAGACGGGGGGCAGGGAGAGACCCAGTACTTC.